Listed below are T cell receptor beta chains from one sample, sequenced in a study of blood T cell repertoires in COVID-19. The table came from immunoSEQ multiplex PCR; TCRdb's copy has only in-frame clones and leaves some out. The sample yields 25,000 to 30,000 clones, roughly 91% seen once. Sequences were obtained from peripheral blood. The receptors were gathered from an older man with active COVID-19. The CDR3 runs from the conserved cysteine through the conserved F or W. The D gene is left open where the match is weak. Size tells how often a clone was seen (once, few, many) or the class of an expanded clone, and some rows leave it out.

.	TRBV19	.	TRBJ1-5	CASGVGGDQPQHF	TGTGCCAGCGGTGTCGGCGGGGATCAGCCCCAGCATTTT
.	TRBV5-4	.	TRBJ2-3	CASSWTPSTDTQYF	TGTGCCAGCAGCTGGACACCTAGCACAGATACGCAGTATTTT
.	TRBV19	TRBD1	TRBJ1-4	CASIGGTANEKLFF	TGTGCCAGTATTGGGGGGACAGCTAATGAAAAACTGTTTTTT
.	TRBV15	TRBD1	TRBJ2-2	CATSTRQGFTGELFF	TGTGCCACCAGCACAAGACAGGGTTTCACCGGGGAGCTGTTTTTT
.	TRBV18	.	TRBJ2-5	CASSPRVAVGHETQYF	TGTGCCAGCTCACCACGGGTAGCGGTGGGCCACGAGACCCAGTACTTC
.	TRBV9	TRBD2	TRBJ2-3	CASSATSPIPTDTQYF	TGTGCCAGCAGCGCGACTAGCCCTATTCCCACAGATACGCAGTATTTT
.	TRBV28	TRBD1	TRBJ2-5	CASSPGDRLFSGTQYF	TGTGCCAGCAGTCCGGGGGACAGGTTATTTTCGGGGACCCAGTACTTC
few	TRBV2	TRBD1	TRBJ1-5	CASIGQGGPQHF	TGTGCCAGCATTGGGCAGGGGGGGCCCCAGCATTTT
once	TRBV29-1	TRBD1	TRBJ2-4	CSVSGQYLAKNIQYF	TGCAGCGTTTCGGGACAGTACCTAGCCAAAAACATTCAGTACTTC
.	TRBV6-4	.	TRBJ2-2	CASSPTVHTGELFF	TGTGCCAGCAGTCCTACAGTACACACCGGGGAGCTGTTTTTT